Shown below are 23 T cell receptor beta chains from a single sample sequenced in a study of human T cells and chemical hapten exposure. Described time point: pre-sensitization, week 0. Treatment indicated: therapeutic diphenylcyclopropenone sensitization with weekly scalp DPC. Using its own MiXCR run on the RACE reads, TCRdb lists one record per CDR3 protein. This sample has about 180,000 distinct CDR3 sequences, with around 30% found just once. Here the sequenced sample was whole blood, taken in connection with sensitization to the hapten diphenylcyclopropenone (DPC). Receptor source: a woman in her 30s with alopecia areata. Some clones in this sample may be carry-over from other donors' samples.

The chain is built from TRBV28 and TRBJ2-6; possibly TRBD1 or TRBD2 for D (6 bases each). Trimming took off 4 bases at V and 2 bases at J, with 9 bases between the two ends. Germline V gene lookup returns CDR1 MDHEN and CDR2 SYDVKM. CDR3 length: 15 amino acids. CDR3 sequence reads: CASSSRGPGANVLTF. In nucleotides, the CDR3 is TGTGCCAGCAGTTCCCGGGGGCCTGGGGCCAACGTCCTGACTTTC.

This clonotype was counted a single time. The rearrangement links TRBV29-1 to TRBJ2-1; a weak D match, TRBD1 (5 bases). Germline-derived CDR1 and CDR2 are SQVTM and ANQGSEA. This CDR3 spans 12 amino acids. V lost 4 bases and J lost 9, with 13 bases in between. CDR3 residues: CSVGWGKSEQFF. DNA of the CDR3: TGCAGCGTTGGATGGGGCAAAAGTGAGCAGTTCTTC.

As DNA, the CDR3 is TGCGCCAGCAGCCAAGGTGGAGGCGTGAACACTGAAGCTTTCTTT. This translates into CASSQGGGVNTEAFF. The V and J genes are TRBV4-3 and TRBJ1-1; no firm D call. CDR3 length equals 15 residues. V dropped 1 base and J dropped 0 bases, with 9 bases sitting between them. Germline-derived CDR1 and CDR2 are LGHNA and YSLEER.

This clonotype was seen only a few times. This CDR3 reads CASSLSGQGASGANVLTF. The CDR3 region has the DNA TGTGCCAGCAGCTTATCCGGACAGGGGGCGTCTGGGGCCAACGTCCTGACTTTC. The J gene is TRBJ2-6, the V gene TRBV5-5; TRBD1 agrees at 11 bases. Trimming removed 2 bases from V and 1 base from J; junction bases left unmatched: 5. The CDR3 has 18 residues. Germline-derived CDR1 and CDR2 are SGHKS and YYEKEE (reference sequence). Full variable domain (remainder filled in from reference TRBV5-5 and TRBJ2-6): DAGVTQSPTHLIKTRGQQVTLRCSPISGHKSVSWYQQVLGQGPQFIFQYYEKEERGRGNFPDRFSARQFPNYSSELNVNALLLGDSALYLCASSLSGQGASGANVLTFGAGSRLTVL.

This clonotype has at least ten counts. The chain couples TRBV7-3 to TRBJ2-7, with D unresolved. The CDR3 has 13 residues. Trimming left V 2 bases short and J 2 bases short, with 7 bases between. Germline CDR1 reads SGHTA; CDR2 reads FQGTGA. The chain's CDR3 is CASSLGVTYEQYF. The CDR3 region has the DNA TGTGCCAGCAGCTTAGGGGTGACCTACGAGCAGTACTTC. The entire variable domain, with the rest obtained from reference TRBV7-3 and TRBJ2-7, is as follows: GAGVSQTPSNKVTEKGKYVELRCDPISGHTALYWYRQSLGQGPEFLIYFQGTGAADDSGLPNDRFFAVRPEGSVSTLKIQRTERGDSAVYLCASSLGVTYEQYFGPGTRLTVT.

The J gene is TRBJ2-6, the V gene TRBV6-5; D might be TRBD2 (5 bases). V dropped 6 bases and J dropped 4 bases, with 16 bases sitting between them. CDR1 is MNHEY and CDR2 is SVGAGI in the germline V gene. The CDR3 sequence is 16 residues long. CDR3 DNA sequence: TGTGCCAGCAGGTCCCGGGTCAGCGGAGGGGCCAACGTCCTGACTTTC. It is translated as CASRSRVSGGANVLTF.

The gene calls are TRBV29-1 and TRBJ2-3; a possible D gene is TRBD1 (6 bases). The CDR3 runs to 14 residues. Germline loops: CDR1 SQVTM, CDR2 ANQGSEA. The V end lost 4 bases, the J end lost 4 bases, and 15 bases lay between the germline ends. The CDR3 is CSVAKGTYADTQYF. CDR3 nucleotide sequence: TGCAGCGTTGCCAAAGGGACATACGCAGATACGCAGTATTTT.

The gene calls are TRBV6-2 or TRBV6-3 and TRBJ2-1; 12 bases align to TRBD2. Per germline, CDR1 MNHEY and CDR2 SVGEGT. This CDR3 is built from 15 residues. V dropped 4 bases and J dropped 14; count of bases not matched to a gene: 12. The CDR3 DNA follows: TGTGCCAGCAGTTCCACTCTAGCGGGGGGGCCCCTAGAGTTCTTC. Residues: CASSSTLAGGPLEFF.

CDR3: CASSEGQSTGNTIYF. CDR3 DNA sequence: TGTGCCAGCAGCGAAGGACAGTCAACTGGAAACACCATATATTTT. This chain uses TRBV7-6 with TRBJ1-3; D possibly corresponds to TRBD1 (6 bases). With 5 bases removed from V and 2 bases from J, the gap between germline ends came to 13 bases. The CDR3 consists of 15 residues. Germline loops: CDR1 SGHVS, CDR2 FNYEAQ.

This clonotype has only a few counts. The genes are TRBV21-1 and TRBJ2-7; TRBD2 is the table's D call and was not checked against the DNA. TRBV21-1 is flagged as a pseudogene. This CDR3 contains 16 residues. This CDR3 is CASSKVEAGGTYEQYF. As DNA, the CDR3 is TGTGCCAGCAGCAAAGTTGAAGCGGGAGGGACCTACGAGCAGTACTTC.

This clonotype was seen a few times. The rearrangement uses TRBV7-2 and TRBJ2-1, with TRBD2 matching over 8 bases. Germline assignment: CDR1 SGHTA and CDR2 FQGNSA. V lost 1 base, J lost 9 bases, and 5 bases stayed unmatched. CDR3 size: 14 residues. The CDR3 bases are TGTGCCAGCAGCTTAGGACTAGCGTTGGGTGAGCAGTTCTTC. It yields the protein CASSLGLALGEQFF.

The chain joins TRBV2 to TRBJ2-5, with 9 bases identical to TRBD1. This CDR3 region has 15 residues. With V trimmed by 4 bases and J by 2 bases, 5 bases remained unmatched. The germline CDR1 and CDR2 sequences are SNHLY and FYNNEI. The CDR3: CASSADRGIQETQYF. In nucleotides, the CDR3 is TGTGCCAGCAGTGCTGACAGGGGGATTCAAGAGACCCAGTACTTC.

This clonotype has a handful of counts. V usage is TRBV7-8 and J usage is TRBJ2-3; D perhaps matches TRBD2 (6 bases). Germline V gene sequence: CDR1 SGHVS, CDR2 FQNEAQ. The CDR3 totals 14 residues. Trimming took off 5 bases at V and 4 bases at J, with 13 bases between the two ends. As DNA, the CDR3 is TGTGCCAGCAGCCAAGGACCGGGGGCAGATACGCAGTATTTT. Its protein product is CASSQGPGADTQYF.

This chain joins TRBV18 and TRBJ2-1; D is possibly TRBD1 (6 bases). V shed 6 bases and J shed 0 bases, with 15 bases lying between them. The CDR3 extends over 16 amino acids. Per the germline V gene, CDR1 is KGHSH and CDR2 is LQKENI. CDR3 in amino acids: CASSPNRASSYNEQFF. CDR3 sequence (DNA): TGTGCCAGCTCTCCTAACAGGGCAAGCTCCTACAATGAGCAGTTCTTC.

The chain has TRBV6-2 or TRBV6-3 and TRBJ2-1; D is perhaps TRBD2 (6 bases). The CDR3 runs 15 residues. Germline CDR1 reads MNHEY; CDR2 reads SVGEGT. Between the trimmed V and J ends, which lost 4 bases and 8 bases, there was a span of 18 bases. CDR3 DNA sequence: TGTGCCAGCAGTTCGCAGGGACTCTTGATTCATGAGCAGTTCTTC. This translates into CASSSQGLLIHEQFF.

The chain uses TRBV5-5 and TRBJ1-4, with 9 nucleotides matching TRBD1. Germline V gene data show CDR1 as SGHKS and CDR2 as YYEKEE (reference sequence). V gave up 4 bases and J gave up 5 bases; unmatched junction bases: 9. The CDR3 contains 16 residues. CDR3 in amino acids: CASSTLETGGNEKLFF. The CDR3 DNA is TGTGCCAGCAGCACCCTCGAGACAGGGGGGAATGAAAAACTGTTTTTT. The complete variable domain, with remaining parts taken from reference TRBV5-5 and TRBJ1-4, reads DAGVTQSPTHLIKTRGQQVTLRCSPISGHKSVSWYQQVLGQGPQFIFQYYEKEERGRGNFPDRFSARQFPNYSSELNVNALLLGDSALYLCASSTLETGGNEKLFFGSGTQLSVL.

The V and J genes are TRBV29-1 and TRBJ2-5; 13 positions match TRBD2. J lost 4 bases, V lost 7 bases, and 6 bases had no gene match. This CDR3 spans 14 amino acids. Per the germline V gene, CDR1 is SQVTM and CDR2 is ANQGSEA. DNA for the CDR3: TGCAGCGCCGGACTAGCGGGAGTAGGAGAGACCCAGTACTTC. Translating gives CSAGLAGVGETQYF.

The chain is built from TRBV20-1 and TRBJ2-5, with D tentatively TRBD2 (6 bases). CDR3 length: 14 amino acids. Trimming pared 3 bases from V and 1 base from J, leaving 12 bases between. CDR1 is DFQATT and CDR2 is SNEGSKA in the germline V gene (reference sequence). CDR3 in DNA: TGCAGTGCTAGGATAGCGGCCCTCCAAGAGACCCAGTACTTC. It is translated as CSARIAALQETQYF.

This clonotype showed up just a few times. The chain combines TRBV28 with TRBJ1-1, with no clear D. Germline values: CDR1 MDHEN, CDR2 SYDVKM. The CDR3 sequence is 15 residues long. Trimming cost V 4 bases and J 4 bases, with 16 bases left between them. The CDR3 sequence is CASSSAAPPSTEAFF. The DNA for the CDR3 is TGTGCCAGCAGTTCCGCAGCTCCCCCTAGCACTGAAGCTTTCTTT.

The chain has TRBV5-1 and TRBJ2-7; tentatively, D is TRBD1 or TRBD2 (6 bases each). Germline V gives CDR1 SGHRS, CDR2 YFSETQ. The CDR3 extends over 15 amino acids. V lost 5 bases, J lost 0 bases, and 15 bases lay in between. DNA of the CDR3: TGCGCCAGCAGTCCCGTCGGGGGCGGCTCCTACGAGCAGTACTTC. This gives the protein CASSPVGGGSYEQYF.

This clonotype was observed once. The rearrangement joins TRBV7-9 to TRBJ2-7; D is uncertain. Germline values: CDR1 SEHNR, CDR2 FQNEAQ (reference sequence). V lost 1 base and J lost 3, with 16 bases in between. The CDR3 sequence is 16 residues long. The CDR3 nucleotides read TGTGCCAGCAGCTTAGAGAGCGCCACCCACATCTACGAGCAGTACTTC. Protein: CASSLESATHIYEQYF. The complete variable domain, with remaining parts taken from reference TRBV7-9 and TRBJ2-7, reads DTGVSQNPRHKITKRGQNVTFRCDPISEHNRLYWYRQTLGQGPEFLTYFQNEAQLEKSRLLSDRFSAERPKGSFSTLEIQRTEQGDSAMYLCASSLESATHIYEQYFGPGTRLTVT.

The chain employs TRBV20-1 and TRBJ1-3; D is unclear. V dropped 0 bases and J dropped 0 bases, with 3 bases sitting between them. The germline V gene has CDR1 DFQATT and CDR2 SNEGSKA (reference sequence). The CDR3 covers 13 residues. CDR3 nucleotide sequence: TGCAGTGCTAGAGAGGTCTCTGGAAACACCATATATTTT. As protein: CSAREVSGNTIYF.

The J gene is TRBJ1-4, the V gene TRBV2; D gene ambiguous. Trimming cost V 5 bases and J 0 bases, with 10 bases left between them. Germline CDR1 and CDR2: SNHLY and FYNNEI. The CDR3 is made up of 15 amino acids. In DNA, the CDR3 is TGTGCCAGCAGTCGCCTCATCGCAACTAATGAAAAACTGTTTTTT. Translated: CASSRLIATNEKLFF.